A selection of T cell receptor beta chains follows, all from one sample in a study of blood T cell repertoires in COVID-19. Measured with immunoSEQ multiplex PCR; TCRdb has only the in-frame clones, and not every one. In the table there are roughly 150,000 clones, 86% of which are singletons. Specimen: peripheral blood. All receptors come from a woman aged 70 to 79 with acute or convalescent COVID-19. Each CDR3 is given with its conserved first and last residue. The D gene is left open where the match is weak. A row's size may be missing; if present it is once, few, many or a size class.

15	TRBJ2-1	TRBV4-3	NA	NA	CASSRYREAYNEQFF	TGCGCCAGCAGCCGATACAGGGAAGCCTACAATGAGCAGTTCTTC
16	TRBJ2-1	TRBV7-9	TRBD2	NA	CASSSMTSGSMYEQFF	TGTGCCAGCAGCTCCATGACTAGCGGGAGTATGTATGAGCAGTTCTTC
16	TRBJ2-3	TRBV4-3	TRBD2	NA	CASSQAAGTRSDTQYF	TGCGCCAGCAGCCAAGCTGCCGGGACTAGATCAGATACGCAGTATTTT
13	TRBJ1-1	TRBV18	TRBD1	NA	CASSGQGNTEAFF	TGTGCCAGCTCAGGACAGGGGAACACTGAAGCTTTCTTT
15	TRBJ2-3	TRBV2	NA	NA	CASSGGQRAVDTQYF	TGTGCCAGCAGTGGGGGGCAGAGAGCCGTAGATACGCAGTATTTT
16	TRBJ2-7	TRBV6-1	TRBD1	NA	CASSEAGTVTSYEQYF	TGTGCCAGCAGTGAAGCCGGGACAGTGACCTCCTACGAGCAGTACTTC
15	TRBJ2-3	TRBV11-2	TRBD1	once	CASSLAGQGLDTQYF	TGTGCCAGCAGCTTAGCGGGACAGGGGTTAGATACGCAGTATTTT
14	TRBJ2-7	TRBV19	NA	few	CASSITGSSYEQYF	TGTGCCAGTAGTATCACCGGGAGCTCCTACGAGCAGTACTTC
15	TRBJ2-7	TRBV6-5	NA	NA	CASSYGGQGAYEQYF	TGTGCCAGCAGTTACGGGGGGCAGGGGGCCTACGAGCAGTACTTC
12	TRBJ2-7	TRBV6-2/TRBV6-3	NA	once	CASSSLAYEQYF	TGTGCCAGCAGTTCCTTAGCCTACGAGCAGTACTTC
15	TRBJ2-3	TRBV4-3	TRBD2	NA	CASSPSSGRTDTQYF	TGCGCCAGCAGCCCCTCTAGCGGGAGGACAGATACGCAGTATTTT
16	TRBJ2-3	TRBV3-1/TRBV3-2	TRBD1	NA	CASSLGTGSSTDTQYF	TGTGCCAGCAGCCTCGGGACAGGATCTAGCACAGATACGCAGTATTTT
11	TRBJ1-2	TRBV6-2/TRBV6-3	NA	NA	CASSHGVGYTF	TGTGCCAGCAGCCACGGGGTTGGCTACACCTTC
18	TRBJ1-5	TRBV5-1	TRBD1	NA	CASSLADRGLLGNQPQHF	TGCGCCAGCAGCTTGGCGGACAGGGGGTTATTGGGCAATCAGCCCCAGCATTTT
14	TRBJ2-7	TRBV4-3	TRBD2	NA	CASSQESGGTEQYF	TGCGCCAGCAGCCAAGAAAGCGGGGGGACCGAGCAGTACTTC
15	TRBJ1-2	TRBV14	TRBD1	NA	CASSPRTGWNYGYTF	TGTGCCAGCAGCCCACGGACAGGTTGGAACTATGGCTACACCTTC
13	TRBJ1-1	TRBV12-3/TRBV12-4	NA	NA	CASSLKTSTEAFF	TGTGCCAGCAGTTTAAAAACCAGCACTGAAGCTTTCTTT
13	TRBJ1-2	TRBV6-1	NA	NA	CASSEASRGGYTF	TGTGCCAGCAGTGAAGCCAGTCGTGGCGGCTACACCTTC
16	TRBJ2-3	TRBV30	NA	NA	CAWSVGAGGRTDTQYF	TGTGCCTGGAGTGTAGGGGCAGGGGGGCGCACAGATACGCAGTATTTT
15	TRBJ2-1	TRBV6-4	TRBD1	NA	CASRPGQGVGNEQFF	TGTGCCAGCAGACCGGGACAGGGGGTGGGCAATGAGCAGTTCTTC
17	TRBJ2-5	TRBV9	TRBD2	NA	CASSRALAGVYQETQYF	TGTGCCAGCAGCCGGGCCCTAGCGGGAGTATACCAAGAGACCCAGTACTTC
17	TRBJ2-2	TRBV7-9	NA	NA	CASSGSRQGGNTGELFF	TGTGCCAGCAGCGGCAGCCGACAGGGAGGGAACACCGGGGAGCTGTTTTTT